Below, 25 T cell receptor beta chains from the same sample are listed, as sequenced in a study of T cell repertoires in cytomegalovirus infection. These receptors lack a known antigen. TCRdb ran MiXCR on the reads and lists one entry per CDR3 protein. The data show a few hundred thousand distinct CDR3 sequences, about 44% seen once. This specimen consisted of cultured PBMCs, obtained from culture after CMV antigen stimulation. Source of these receptors: a human donor in good health (CMV status not recorded). Some clones in this sample may be carry-over from other donors' samples.

The rearrangement uses TRBV20-1 and TRBJ2-1; TRBD1 aligns across 8 bases. The CDR3 runs 11 residues. Germline CDR1 and CDR2: DFQATT and SNEGSKA (reference sequence). V was pared by 6 bases and J by 8 bases, with 3 bases of the junction left unmatched. The CDR3 loop reads CSAGRGHEQFF. CDR3 in DNA: TGCAGTGCGGGCAGGGGGCATGAGCAGTTCTTC.

The V gene is TRBV7-2, the J gene TRBJ2-1, with 8 bases aligning to TRBD2. Germline loops: CDR1 SGHTA, CDR2 FQGNSA. The V segment lost 4 bases and the J segment 0 bases; nucleotides outside the gene matches: 5. The CDR3 totals 16 residues. CDR3 coding DNA: TGTGCCAGCAGCTACCAGGGACTAGTCTCCTACAATGAGCAGTTCTTC. This codes for CASSYQGLVSYNEQFF.

V and J are TRBV7-2 and TRBJ2-5; TRBD2 matches 13 bases. The V segment lost 1 base and the J segment 2 bases; nucleotides outside the gene matches: 4. The CDR3 has 17 amino acids. Germline V gene lookup returns CDR1 SGHTA and CDR2 FQGNSA. CDR3 nucleotides: TGTGCCAGCAGCTTAGGAACGACTAGCGGGAGGCAAGAGACCCAGTACTTC. Translating it yields CASSLGTTSGRQETQYF. The full variable domain, in which reference TRBV7-2 and TRBJ2-5 provide the parts outside the CDR3, is GAGVSQSPSNKVTEKGKDVELRCDPISGHTALYWYRQSLGQGLEFLIYFQGNSAPDKSGLPSDRFSAERTGGSVSTLTIQRTQQEDSAVYLCASSLGTTSGRQETQYFGPGTRLLVL.

This clonotype was counted between two and nine times. The chain combines TRBV12-3 or TRBV12-4 with TRBJ2-1; D call uncertain. Trimming stripped 4 bases from V and 0 bases from J, with 7 bases between. The CDR3 covers 14 residues. CDR3 residues: CASSYDSSYNEQFF. In DNA form, the CDR3 reads TGTGCCAGCAGTTACGATAGCTCCTACAATGAGCAGTTCTTC.

This clonotype was counted many times. The V and J genes are TRBV7-2 and TRBJ1-1, with a possible D match to TRBD1 (5 bases). The germline CDR1 and CDR2 sequences are SGHTA and FQGNSA. This CDR3 contains 16 residues. Trimming stripped 3 bases from V and 4 bases from J, with 18 bases between. In nucleotides, the CDR3 is TGTGCCAGCAGCTTGGAGGGACTCCGGACGACCACTGAAGCTTTCTTT. Translation gives CASSLEGLRTTTEAFF.

The V and J genes are TRBV7-9 and TRBJ1-5; D call uncertain. The length of the CDR3 is 14 residues. V was shortened by 4 bases and J by 6 bases, with 13 bases between the two germline ends. CDR1 is SEHNR, CDR2 FQNEAQ, per germline (reference sequence). This CDR3 reads CASSSSQYPQPQHF. DNA of the CDR3: TGTGCCAGCAGCTCAAGTCAGTATCCTCAGCCCCAGCATTTT.

As to this clonotype: The missing conserved phenylalanine or tryptophan at the end of this CDR3 makes a read error likely. This rearrangement joins TRBV20-1 to TRBJ2-3; no clear D. V lost 5 bases and J 4 bases, leaving 10 bases between the germline ends. The V gene's germline CDR1 is DFQATT and CDR2 SNEGSKA (reference sequence). This CDR3 has 12 residues. The CDR3 region is CSALSGSDTQYV. The CDR3 DNA follows: TGCAGTGCTTTGAGTGGTTCAGATACGCAGTATGTT.

In this sample, this clonotype turned up a few times. This chain uses TRBV7-2 with TRBJ2-5, with TRBD2 matching 7 bases. There are 16 residues in the CDR3. J lost 4 bases, V lost 5 bases, and 13 bases had no gene match. CDR1 and CDR2 (germline): SGHTA, FQGNSA. CDR3 protein: CASSANFAPGGETQYF. DNA for the CDR3: TGTGCCAGCAGCGCAAACTTTGCGCCGGGGGGAGAGACCCAGTACTTC.

V and J are TRBV3-1 and TRBJ1-1; tentatively, D is TRBD1 (5 bases). Germline V gene sequence: CDR1 LGHDT, CDR2 YNNKEL (reference sequence). CDR3 length: 12 residues. The ends were cut back, 1 base at V and 8 bases at J, with 8 bases in the middle. The CDR3 loop reads CASSQAQGEAFF. CDR3 coding DNA: TGTGCCAGCAGCCAAGCCCAGGGCGAAGCTTTCTTT.

This clonotype turned up a few times. This chain connects TRBV4-1 to TRBJ1-5, with D perhaps TRBD1 (6 bases). Germline CDR1 is MGHRA and CDR2 is YSYEKL. This CDR3 comprises 19 residues. With 1 base removed from V and 4 bases from J, the gap between germline ends came to 23 bases. CDR3 in DNA: TGCGCCAGCAGCCAAGGTCCTTCCGGCCGGGGGCGAGGAAATCAGCCCCAGCATTTT. This encodes CASSQGPSGRGRGNQPQHF.

V gene TRBV12-3 or TRBV12-4 combines with J gene TRBJ2-7, with D perhaps matching TRBD2 (5 bases). CDR3 length: 14 residues. Between the trimmed V and J ends, which lost 2 bases and 7 bases, there was a span of 15 bases. In DNA form, the CDR3 reads TGTGCCAGCAGTTTACGGACGAGGGTGCGGGAGCAGTACTTC. It is translated as CASSLRTRVREQYF.

The chain combines TRBV20-1 with TRBJ2-6, with D possibly being TRBD1 (5 bases). This CDR3 has 16 amino acids. Trimming removed 1 base from V and 0 bases from J, with 10 bases in between. Germline V gene data show CDR1 as DFQATT and CDR2 as SNEGSKA (reference sequence). The CDR3 DNA follows: TGCAGTGCTAGAGCAGGGCGGAGCTCTGGGGCCAACGTCCTGACTTTC. It specifies CSARAGRSSGANVLTF.

The V gene is TRBV10-3, the J gene TRBJ1-1; D gene unclear. V dropped 2 bases and J dropped 7 bases, with 8 bases sitting between them. Germline assignment: CDR1 ENHRY and CDR2 SYGVKD. The CDR3 consists of 12 residues. The CDR3 protein is CAISEGKGEAFF. Here the CDR3 DNA reads TGTGCCATCAGTGAGGGAAAAGGTGAAGCTTTCTTT.

The chain carries TRBV6-5 and TRBJ1-5; D is ambiguous. Germline lookup yields CDR1 MNHEY and CDR2 SVGAGI. This CDR3 spans 13 amino acids. V was trimmed by 2 bases and J by 7 bases, leaving 9 bases between them. The CDR3 DNA follows: TGTGCCAGCAGTTACGGGCTTGGGCAGCCCCAGCATTTT. Its protein is CASSYGLGQPQHF.

The sample holds one count of this clonotype. J is TRBJ1-1 and V is TRBV15, with a tentative D call TRBD1 (6 bases). Trimming shortened V by 0 bases and J by 8 bases, and 10 bases separated the two germline ends. Germline V gene sequence: CDR1 LNHNV, CDR2 YYDKDF (reference sequence). This CDR3 is built from 13 residues. The CDR3 region has the DNA TGTGCCACCAGCAGAGAGGGGACATTCGAAGCTTTCTTT. Its protein product is CATSREGTFEAFF. The whole variable domain, filled in from reference TRBV15 and TRBJ1-1, reads DAMVIQNPRYQVTQFGKPVTLSCSQTLNHNVMYWYQQKSSQAPKLLFHYYDKDFNNEADTPDNFQSRRPNTSFCFLDIRSPGLGDTAMYLCATSREGTFEAFFGQGTRLTVV.

This clonotype appeared a few times. V gene TRBV7-2 combines with J gene TRBJ2-3, with 7 nucleotides matching TRBD1. The CDR3 spans 16 residues. V lost 5 bases to trimming and J lost 6 bases; unmatched junction nucleotides: 14. The germline CDR1 and CDR2 sequences are SGHTA and FQGNSA. The chain's CDR3 is CASSLSTGPPQDTQYF. The CDR3 coding sequence is TGTGCCAGCAGCCTTTCGACAGGGCCACCACAGGATACGCAGTATTTT.

The genes are TRBV7-2 and TRBJ2-1; D not certain. The germline CDR1 and CDR2 sequences are SGHTA and FQGNSA. The CDR3 length is 15 residues. Trimming took off 2 bases at V and 1 base at J, with 9 bases between the two ends. CDR3 sequence (DNA): TGTGCCAGCAGCTTAAACCCTCGGTCCTACAATGAGCAGTTCTTC. It codes for CASSLNPRSYNEQFF.

This clonotype was found a few times. The genes are TRBV7-2 and TRBJ2-5; TRBD2 is a possible D gene (6 bases). The CDR3 has 14 amino acids. CDR1 is SGHTA and CDR2 is FQGNSA in the germline V gene. V was pared by 5 bases and J by 5 bases, with 15 bases between. This CDR3 reads CASSDLARRETQYF. The DNA for the CDR3 is TGTGCCAGCAGCGACCTAGCGAGGAGGGAGACCCAGTACTTC.

This clonotype was seen a single time. This chain links TRBV5-4 with TRBJ1-2; D is perhaps TRBD1 (5 bases). Per the germline V gene, CDR1 is SGHNT and CDR2 is YYREEE (reference sequence). Deletions cut 4 bases from V and 5 bases from J, with 15 bases between. CDR3 length: 14 residues. The chain's CDR3 is CASSEGTDAYGYTF. The DNA of the CDR3 is TGTGCCAGCAGCGAGGGGACGGACGCATATGGCTACACCTTC.

Here the CDR3 DNA reads TGTGCCAGCAGCTCGGCGACGGGAGAGCTTAACACTGAAGCTTTCTTT. Translation gives CASSSATGELNTEAFF. This chain joins TRBV7-8 and TRBJ1-1; D remains ambiguous. This CDR3 is built from 16 residues. CDR1 is SGHVS, CDR2 FQNEAQ, per germline. V was pared by 4 bases and J by 2 bases, with 17 bases between.

V usage is TRBV11-3 and J usage is TRBJ2-7; no firm D call. Germline V gene data show CDR1 as SGHNT and CDR2 as YENEEA. This CDR3 is built from 14 residues. Trimming removed 0 bases at V and 3 bases at J, with 9 bases between. CDR3: CASSLDGPNYEQYF. CDR3 coding DNA: TGTGCCAGCAGCTTAGATGGGCCAAACTACGAGCAGTACTTC.

Here the CDR3 reads CSAVMGSGSPYEQYF. The CDR3 DNA is TGCAGTGCCGTCATGGGTAGCGGGAGTCCCTACGAGCAGTACTTC. The chain carries TRBV20-1 and TRBJ2-7, with 9 positions matching TRBD2. CDR3 length: 15 amino acids. V shed 6 bases and J 2 bases; nucleotides not matched to a gene: 11. Germline CDR1 and CDR2: DFQATT and SNEGSKA (reference sequence).

The chain links TRBV5-5 to TRBJ2-1; unclear D gene. Germline loops: CDR1 SGHKS, CDR2 YYEKEE (reference sequence). Trimming pared 6 bases from V and 8 bases from J, leaving 15 bases between. CDR3 size: 13 residues. The CDR3 is CASIELPRDEQFF. In nucleotides, the CDR3 is TGTGCCAGCATTGAATTGCCCCGCGATGAGCAGTTCTTC.

The chain joins TRBV20-1 to TRBJ1-4; D is possibly TRBD1 (6 bases). V lost 1 base and J 5 bases, leaving 8 bases between the germline ends. CDR1 DFQATT and CDR2 SNEGSKA come from the germline V gene (reference sequence). This CDR3 is built from 13 residues. The CDR3 spells CSARGGTNEKLFF. In nucleotides, the CDR3 is TGCAGTGCTAGAGGAGGGACAAATGAAAAACTGTTTTTT.

The rearrangement uses TRBV4-1 and TRBJ2-7; D remains unclear. In germline, CDR1 is MGHRA, CDR2 YSYEKL. The CDR3 covers 16 residues. With 6 bases removed from V and 0 bases from J, the gap between germline ends came to 18 bases. The CDR3 sequence is CASSSSATPSSYEQYF. The CDR3 DNA reads TGCGCCAGCAGTTCCTCGGCGACACCGAGCTCCTACGAGCAGTACTTC.